Sequencing of this T cell receptor beta chain was carried out in a study of blood T cell repertoires in COVID-19. Study at large: The United States, Italy and Spain supplied acute and convalescent COVID-19 samples. The analysed material was cDNA or gDNA that came from T cells, B-cell-depleted T cells, or PBMCs.

Under the authors' procedure: Amplified reference gene primers provided the basis for estimating nucleated cell counts. Generated by immunoSEQ multiplex PCR, the TCRdb table keeps only in-frame clones and is missing some. V and J calls and clone size are as listed in that table; D and trimming were resolved from the DNA. The sample shows roughly 90,000 clones, 75% to 85% of them seen only once. CDR3 length equals 14 residues. V shed 4 bases, J shed 2 bases, and the junction held 3 bases outside the gene matches. CDR1 SGHRS and CDR2 YFSETQ come from the germline V gene. What was sequenced was peripheral blood. This sequence originates from a woman between 65 and 79 years old with acute or convalescent COVID-19. The gene calls are TRBV5-1 and TRBJ2-1; 7 bases match TRBD2. CDR3 sequence: CASSAGTTYNEQFF. The CDR3 nucleotides are TGCGCCAGCAGCGCCGGGACTACCTACAATGAGCAGTTCTTC. Supplemented by reference TRBV5-1 and TRBJ2-1, the full variable domain reads KAGVTQTPRYLIKTRGQQVTLSCSPISGHRSVSWYQQTPGQGLQFLFEYFSETQRNKGNFPGRFSGRQFSNSRSEMNVSTLELGDSALYLCASSAGTTYNEQFFGPGTRLTVL.